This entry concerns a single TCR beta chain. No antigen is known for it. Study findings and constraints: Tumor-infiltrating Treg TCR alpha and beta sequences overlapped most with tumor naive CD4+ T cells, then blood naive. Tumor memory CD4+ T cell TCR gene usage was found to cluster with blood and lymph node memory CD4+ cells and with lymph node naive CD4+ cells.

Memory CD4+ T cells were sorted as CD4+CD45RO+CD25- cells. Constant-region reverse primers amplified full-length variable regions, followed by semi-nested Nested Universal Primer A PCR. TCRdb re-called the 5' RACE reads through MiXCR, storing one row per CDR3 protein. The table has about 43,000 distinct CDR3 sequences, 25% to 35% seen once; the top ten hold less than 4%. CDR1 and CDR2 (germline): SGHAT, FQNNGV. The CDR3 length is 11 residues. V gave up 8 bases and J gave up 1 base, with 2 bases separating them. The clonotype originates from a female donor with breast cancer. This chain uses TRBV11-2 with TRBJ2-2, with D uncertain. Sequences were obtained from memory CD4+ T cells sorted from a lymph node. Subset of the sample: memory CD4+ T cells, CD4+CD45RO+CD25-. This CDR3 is CASVNTGELFF. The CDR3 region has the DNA TGTGCCAGCGTGAACACCGGGGAGCTGTTTTTT.